The entry that follows covers one T cell receptor (beta chain) sequence. The data originate from a study of blood T cell repertoires in COVID-19. Study background: Samples of COVID-19 (acute and convalescent) were obtained from the United States, Italy and Spain.

Study processing details: Reference gene primers were amplified, and this amplification served to estimate nucleated cell counts. This table comes from immunoSEQ multiplex PCR, and its TCRdb copy is limited to in-frame clones, with some not included. For V, J and clone size, that table is used; D and trimming come from the DNA. The data show tens of thousands of clones, about 85% seen once. The CDR3 runs to 15 residues. Looked up from germline, CDR1 is SGHTA and CDR2 is FQGNSA. V lost 0 bases and J 0 bases, leaving 9 bases between the germline ends. This chain joins TRBV7-2 and TRBJ2-7, with D possibly TRBD2 on 5 matching bases. The TCR originated in a human donor in a cohort sampled during active COVID-19. Sequencing input: peripheral blood. For the CDR3, the DNA is TGTGCCAGCAGCTTAGCAACGGGAAGCTCCTACGAGCAGTACTTC. This gives the protein CASSLATGSSYEQYF. The whole variable domain, remainder taken from reference TRBV7-2 and TRBJ2-7, is GAGVSQSPSNKVTEKGKDVELRCDPISGHTALYWYRQSLGQGLEFLIYFQGNSAPDKSGLPSDRFSAERTGGSVSTLTIQRTQQEDSAVYLCASSLATGSSYEQYFGPGTRLTVT.